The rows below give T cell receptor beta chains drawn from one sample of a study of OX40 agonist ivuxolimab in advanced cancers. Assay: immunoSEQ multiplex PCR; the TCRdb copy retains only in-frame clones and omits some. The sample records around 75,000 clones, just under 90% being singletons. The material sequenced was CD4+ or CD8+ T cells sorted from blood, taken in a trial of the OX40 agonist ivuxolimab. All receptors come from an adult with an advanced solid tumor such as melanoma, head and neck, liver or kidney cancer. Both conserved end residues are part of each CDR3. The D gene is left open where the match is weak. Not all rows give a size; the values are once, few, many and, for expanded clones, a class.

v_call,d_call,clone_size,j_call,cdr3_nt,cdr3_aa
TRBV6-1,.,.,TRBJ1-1,TGTGCCAGCAGTGCAGGGCGTCACACTGAAGCTTTCTTT,CASSAGRHTEAFF
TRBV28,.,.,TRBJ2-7,TGTGCCAGCATCCCTGGGCAGTCCCTCTACGAGCAGTACTTC,CASIPGQSLYEQYF
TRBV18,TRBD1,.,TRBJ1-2,TGTGCCAGCTCACCGACAGGGTCTAACTATGGCTACACCTTC,CASSPTGSNYGYTF
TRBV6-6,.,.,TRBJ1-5,TGTGCCAGCAGTGATTATCAGCCCCAGCATTTT,CASSDYQPQHF
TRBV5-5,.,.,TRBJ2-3,TGTGCCAGCAGCGAGCACCGGGGGATAGGGACGCAGTATTTT,CASSEHRGIGTQYF
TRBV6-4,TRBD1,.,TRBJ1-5,TGTGCCAGCAGTGTCGACAGGGAAGCTCCCCTAAGCAATCAGCCCCAGCATTTT,CASSVDREAPLSNQPQHF
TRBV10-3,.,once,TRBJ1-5,TGTGCCATCACCTCCTGGGGGGGGTGCCAACAGCCCCAGCATTTT,CAITSWGGCQQPQHF
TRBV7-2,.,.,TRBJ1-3,TGTGCCAGCAGCTTTCGAGGAAACACCATATATTTT,CASSFRGNTIYF
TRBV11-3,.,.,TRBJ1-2,TGTGCCAGCAGCCACCCTGACACCTCCCCCTACTATGGCTACACCTTC,CASSHPDTSPYYGYTF
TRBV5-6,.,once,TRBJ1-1,TGTGCCAGCAGCTTGAAGTCAGGGGCGTACACTGAAGCTTTCTTT,CASSLKSGAYTEAFF
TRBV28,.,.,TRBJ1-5,TGTGCCAGCAGGCCCTGGGGGGCGGGCAATCAGCCCCAGCATTTT,CASRPWGAGNQPQHF
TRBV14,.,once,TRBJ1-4,TGTGCCAGCAGCGGTAATCCGGGCCGTTATTCTGCAACTAATGAAAAACTGTTTTTT,CASSGNPGRYSATNEKLFF
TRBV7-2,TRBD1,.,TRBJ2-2,TGTGCCATGTCCACAGGGACAGCCGGGGAGCTGTTTTTT,CAMSTGTAGELFF
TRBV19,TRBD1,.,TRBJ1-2,TGTGCCAGTAGTATACAGGGGGCGCCCGGCTATGGCTACACCTTC,CASSIQGAPGYGYTF
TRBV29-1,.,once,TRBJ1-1,TGCAGCGCCGGGGCGTACCCGAACACTGAAGCTTTCTTT,CSAGAYPNTEAFF
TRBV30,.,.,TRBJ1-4,TGTGCCTTGCGGGGGCGACCTAATGAAAAACTGTTTTTT,CALRGRPNEKLFF
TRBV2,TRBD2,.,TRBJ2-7,TGTGCCAGCAGAGGGACTAGCGGGAACTACGAGCAGTACTTC,CASRGTSGNYEQYF
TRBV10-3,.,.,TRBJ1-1,TGTGCCATCAGTGAGGGGATGAACACTGAAGCTTTCTTT,CAISEGMNTEAFF
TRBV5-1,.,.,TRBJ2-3,TGCGCCAGCAGCTTCCGGGGGGCTGTCACAGATACGCAGTATTTT,CASSFRGAVTDTQYF
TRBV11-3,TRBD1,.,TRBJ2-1,TGTGCCAGCAGCCAGGGGGTCAGCTCCTACAATGAGCAGTTCTTC,CASSQGVSSYNEQFF
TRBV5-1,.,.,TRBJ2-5,TGCGCCAGCAGCCCCGGGACATCGGGAGGAGAGACCCAGTACTTC,CASSPGTSGGETQYF
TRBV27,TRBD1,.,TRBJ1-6,TGTGCCAGCAGTTTGAAGGGGGCGGGGAATTCACCCCTCCACTTT,CASSLKGAGNSPLHF
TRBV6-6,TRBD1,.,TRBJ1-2,TGTGCCAGCAGCGACAGGGCTAACTATGGCTACACCTTC,CASSDRANYGYTF
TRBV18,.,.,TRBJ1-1,TGTGCCAGCTCACCTCCATCCGGGACGGAGGGGACTGAAGCTTTCTTT,CASSPPSGTEGTEAFF
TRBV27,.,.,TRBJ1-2,TGTGCCAGCAGGAGGGTATCCGGATACTATGGCTACACCTTC,CASRRVSGYYGYTF
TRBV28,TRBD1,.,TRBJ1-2,TGTGCCAGCAGTTTACCAGGGGGCTCCCGCGATGGTGGCTACACCTTC,CASSLPGGSRDGGYTF
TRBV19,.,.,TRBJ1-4,TGTGCCAGTAGTCTCGGGGGTTGGCCAGGGGAGAAGGAAAAACTGTTTTTT,CASSLGGWPGEKEKLFF
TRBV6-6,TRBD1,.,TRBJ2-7,TGTGCCAGCACCAACCCCCCGGGACAGGGATCCTACGAGCAGTACTTC,CASTNPPGQGSYEQYF
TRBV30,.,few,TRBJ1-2,TGTGCCTCGACAGGATGGGTCTATGGCTACACCTTC,CASTGWVYGYTF
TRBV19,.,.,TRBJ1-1,TGTGCCAGTACCAGGGAGATGAACACTGAAGCTTTCTTT,CASTREMNTEAFF
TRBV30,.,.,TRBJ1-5,TGTGCCTGGAGTGTGGGGGGTTCTGGACAGCCCCAGCATTTT,CAWSVGGSGQPQHF
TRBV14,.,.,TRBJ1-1,TGTGCCAGCAGCCAAGTAAGGGCTTCTGAAGCTTTCTTT,CASSQVRASEAFF
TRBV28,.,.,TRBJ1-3,TGTGCCAGCAGTTCCCCCGGGACGGAAGGGAGGTACTCTGGAAACACCATATATTTT,CASSSPGTEGRYSGNTIYF
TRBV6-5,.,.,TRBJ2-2,TGTGCCAGCAGGCTTGGAGGTCGCACCGGGGAGCTGTTTTTT,CASRLGGRTGELFF
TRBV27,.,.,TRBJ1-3,TGTGCCAGCAGTCCGTGGGGTAGAGTAGGTGGAAACACCATATATTTT,CASSPWGRVGGNTIYF
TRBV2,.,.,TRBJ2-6,TGTGCCAGCATATGGGGGGAAACCATCTCTGGGGCCAACGTCCTGACTTTC,CASIWGETISGANVLTF
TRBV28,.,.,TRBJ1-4,TGTGCCAGCAGTCGACGACAGATTAATGAAAAACTGTTTTTT,CASSRRQINEKLFF
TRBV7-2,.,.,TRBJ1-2,TGTGCCAGCAGCTCCCGTAGGGTCGCAGGGGCTGGCTACACCTTC,CASSSRRVAGAGYTF
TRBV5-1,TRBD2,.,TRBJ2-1,TGCGCCAGCAGCTTGTTCGCGGGAGGTGGGAATGAGCAGTTCTTC,CASSLFAGGGNEQFF
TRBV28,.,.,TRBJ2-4,TGTGCCAGCAGTTTATACCAGGGGAACATTCAGTACTTC,CASSLYQGNIQYF
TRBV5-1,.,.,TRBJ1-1,TGCGCCAGCAGCCCAGCGGCAGGGAACACTGAAGCTTTCTTT,CASSPAAGNTEAFF
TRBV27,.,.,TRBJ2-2,TGTGCCAGCAGTTTAAATTTAAAGGTGGACAGAAGTTTGAACACCGGGGAGCTGTTTTTT,CASSLNLKVDRSLNTGELFF
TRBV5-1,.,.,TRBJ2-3,TGCGCCAGCAGCTTGATGAGGGGGGTAAACACAGATACGCAGTATTTT,CASSLMRGVNTDTQYF
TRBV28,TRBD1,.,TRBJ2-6,TGTGCCAGCACCCCTTGGACAGGGACCAGCTCTGGGGCCAACGTCCTGACTTTC,CASTPWTGTSSGANVLTF
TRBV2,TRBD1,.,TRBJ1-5,TGTGCCAGCAGGGGGGACAGGGCGAGCAATCAGCCCCAGCATTTT,CASRGDRASNQPQHF
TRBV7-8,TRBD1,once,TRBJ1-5,TGTGCCAGCAGCAGGGACAGGGGGGCAGAGCCCCAGCATTTT,CASSRDRGAEPQHF
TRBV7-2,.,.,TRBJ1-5,TGTGCCAGCAGCTTAGTCAGGAGCAATCAGCCCCAGCATTTT,CASSLVRSNQPQHF
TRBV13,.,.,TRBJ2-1,TGTGCCAGCAGCTTAGCGTTCTTCCGCAATGAGCAGTTCTTC,CASSLAFFRNEQFF
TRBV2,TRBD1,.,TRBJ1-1,TGTGCCAGCAGTCGGGACAGGGGCACTGAAGCTTTCTTT,CASSRDRGTEAFF
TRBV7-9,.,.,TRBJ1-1,TGTGCCAGCAGCTCCCTATGGGACCGAAAACAAGAGGTTACTGAAGCTTTCTTT,CASSSLWDRKQEVTEAFF
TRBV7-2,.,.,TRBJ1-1,TGTGCCAGCAGCCGCCCAGGACATTCGAACACTGAAGCTTTCTTT,CASSRPGHSNTEAFF
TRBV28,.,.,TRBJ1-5,TGTGCCAGCAGTCCGAGGGTTTTCTCAAATCAGCCCCAGCATTTT,CASSPRVFSNQPQHF
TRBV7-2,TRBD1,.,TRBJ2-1,TGTGCCAGCAGAAAGGACAGGGGCAATGAGCAGTTCTTC,CASRKDRGNEQFF
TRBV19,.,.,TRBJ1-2,TGTGCCACTAGTGAGCAGGGGACCTATGGCTACACCTTC,CATSEQGTYGYTF
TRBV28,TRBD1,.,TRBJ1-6,TGTGCCAGCGGGGACCGACAGGGGCCGGGATCACCCCTCCACTTT,CASGDRQGPGSPLHF
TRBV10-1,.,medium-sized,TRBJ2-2,TGCGCCAGCGGGGTGACAGTGGACACCGGGGAGCTGTTTTTT,CASGVTVDTGELFF
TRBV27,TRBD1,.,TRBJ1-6,TGTGCCAGCAGTTTATCTCGGTTCGACAGGGAGGGTTCACCCCTCCACTTT,CASSLSRFDREGSPLHF
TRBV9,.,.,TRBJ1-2,TGTGCCAGCAGCGTAGGAGCAGATAACTATGGCTACACCTTC,CASSVGADNYGYTF